This TCR beta chain was profiled in a study of T cell clones after liver transplantation (dated by TCRdb to the late 2010s). General notes on the study: Samples were obtained from ITN030ST, a randomized trial in which withdrawal of immunosuppression was attempted within 2 years of liver transplantation. After a pre-transplant mixed lymphocyte reaction, TCRbeta sequencing was used to pinpoint donor-reactive T cell clones, which were subsequently tracked in post-transplant blood. As an antigen-independent comparator for donor-reactive sequences, third party-reactive TCRbeta sequences were also identified from pre-transplant MLRs. Of the 8 liver transplant recipients making up the studied cohort, 3 were classified as tolerant and 5 as non-tolerant. Of the eight recipients, a few were HCV-positive, while the remaining recipients had been transplanted for non-autoimmune, non-viral indications. To count as tolerant, a recipient had to stay completely off immunosuppression for at least one year without liver enzymes climbing beyond twice the upper limit of normal. Until randomization at 12-24 months post-transplant, subjects were given standard immunosuppression, with no induction therapy. Blood samples were collected pre-transplant, pre-randomization before withdrawal, and post-randomization after either full withdrawal or failed withdrawal. Here is what the overall study found, with its caveats: Conclusions were preliminary, limited by small, heterogeneous patient numbers and non-standardized post-transplant time points. When repertoire turnover was taken into account, detection of donor-reactive sequences was significantly reduced in 7 of 8 subjects for CD4 and in 8 of 8 subjects for CD8. Low numbers of available donor cells limited the measurable donor-reactive repertoire in two subjects. The decline in donor-reactive sequences exceeded the decline in third party-reactive sequences, suggesting partial antigen-specific deletion that was unrelated to withdrawal success. Circulating donor-reactive CD4 TCRbeta sequences fell significantly post-transplant in most of the 8 subjects, irrespective of tolerance or HCV status. Since no allograft tissue specimens were available, donor-reactive T cells may have migrated into the graft instead of being deleted.

Thawed unstimulated PBMCs were stained for CD3, CD4 and CD8 and FACS-sorted into CD3+CD4+ and CD3+CD8+ populations. All 8 studied subjects were randomized to immunosuppression withdrawal. The Qiagen DNeasy Blood and Tissue Kit was used to isolate genomic DNA. Frozen genomic DNA underwent high-throughput TCRbeta CDR3 sequencing by immunoSEQ, including PCR amplification, mapping, bias correction and internal controls. From the authors' description of their analysis: Productive rearrangements were kept, and unique TCRbeta sequences were defined by CDR3 nucleotide sequence plus V and J gene. Donor-reactive sequences required at least 5-fold expansion in CFSE-low cells versus unstimulated pre-transplant cells and at least 0.01% frequency. Minimum frequency thresholds were set for each subject on the basis of the unstimulated sample with the lowest template count, so that a detection power of at least 90% was ensured. Jensen-Shannon divergence between the top 1000 TCRbeta sequences post-transplant and pre-transplant was used to measure repertoire turnover. Two-sided Fisher's exact tests were used to test for changes in how often donor-reactive sequences were detected. TCRdb took this table from immuneACCESS and kept in-frame rearrangements with V and J called. Such tables lack part of the clones; where checked against another copy, unresolved V genes explain under half of the gap, and the rest is unexplained. That table furnishes V, J and clone size, whereas the DNA furnished D and trimming. Within this sample are 50,000 to 60,000 clones, with around 70% of them counted one time only. Of the sample, roughly a tenth is held by the ten largest clones.

About this clone: It has no known antigen specificity. Base qualities are not at hand, and no much larger clone is one base apart.

Its CDR3 holds 15 amino acids, cysteine through phenylalanine. Left in the record is the CDR3 DNA by itself, 45 bases read in frame from the first base. Sequences WSHSY (CDR1) and SAAADI (CDR2) are obtained from the germline V gene. V loses 2 bases of germline sequence and J loses 8 bases, and the interval between the two ends is 16 bases. The specimen was CD4+ T cells from blood, collected at the 22-month timepoint. The chain links TRBV10-2 with TRBJ2-1; the D gene assignment is perhaps TRBD1 or TRBD2, with each matching 5 bases. The source is a human patient who received a liver transplant. Some T cells seen after a transplant may have their origin in the graft donor. The DNA sequence reads TGCGCCAGCAGTGAGCAGGGCGGCCCGGGGCATGAGCAGTTCTTC. It encodes CASSEQGGPGHEQFF.